Listed here is a single T cell receptor (beta chain). The data are from a study of CD8 T cells in Susac syndrome. As for the study in general: Treatment status at blood draw for the Susac syndrome patients was therapy-naive, corticosteroids, or intravenous immunoglobulin alone.

The diagnostic criteria were recently defined, and patients with Susac syndrome met them for definite or probable disease. CDR3 length: 14 residues. V dropped 5 bases and J dropped 7; count of bases not matched to a gene: 10. Looked up from germline, CDR1 is ENHRY and CDR2 is SYGVKD. Random hexamers served to reverse transcribe roughly 0.5 to 1 ug RNA. Multiplex PCR with immunoSEQ amplified the TCR beta CDR3 across 54 Vbeta and 13 Jbeta. TCRdb itself ran the immunoSEQ multiplex PCR reads through MiXCR, one entry per CDR3 protein. The sample holds around 170,000 distinct CDR3 sequences; around 93% are singletons and the top ten take about 0.17%.

The gene calls are TRBV10-3 and TRBJ1-2, with TRBD1 matching over 7 bases. This clonotype was sampled from a human donor with Susac syndrome. The specimen sequenced was CD8+ T cells from PBMCs. In nucleotides, the CDR3 is TGTGCCATCAGTCCAAGAATTGACAGGGCTGGCTACACCTTC. This encodes CAISPRIDRAGYTF.